A selection of T cell receptor beta chains follows, all from one sample in a study of glioma-infiltrating T cells after dendritic cell vaccination. The assay was immunoSEQ multiplex PCR, and TCRdb's table has in-frame clones only and misses some. The sample has about 94,000 clones, more than 70% seen once. Sequenced here: blood, sampled after dendritic cell vaccination. These receptors originate from a human donor with glioblastoma. CDR3s include the opening cysteine and the closing phenylalanine or tryptophan. The D gene is left open where the match is weak. Rows may omit the clone size; those that give it use once, few, many or a size class.

TRBJ2-7,once,TRBV30,NA,CAWTLVAGAASEQYF,TGTGCCTGGACCCTCGTAGCAGGGGCGGCTAGCGAGCAGTACTTC
TRBJ2-1,few,TRBV9,TRBD1,CASSPGQGNNEQFF,TGTGCCAGCAGCCCTGGACAGGGAAACAATGAGCAGTTCTTC
TRBJ2-7,NA,TRBV29-1,TRBD1,CSVETPWTGTYEQYF,TGCAGCGTTGAGACCCCCTGGACAGGGACCTACGAGCAGTACTTC
TRBJ2-3,NA,TRBV2,TRBD2,CASSALALGKDTQYF,TGTGCCAGCAGTGCACTAGCGCTGGGAAAAGATACGCAGTATTTT
TRBJ2-5,once,TRBV18,NA,CASSPLQEETQYF,TGTGCCAGCTCACCATTACAGGAAGAGACCCAGTACTTC
TRBJ2-3,NA,TRBV9,NA,CASSVAEGAGTQYF,TGTGCCAGCAGCGTAGCTGAGGGAGCAGGTACGCAGTATTTT
TRBJ1-5,NA,TRBV6-1,NA,CASSEPPKPQHF,TGTGCCAGCAGTGAGCCCCCTAAGCCCCAGCATTTT
TRBJ2-7,NA,TRBV5-6,NA,CASSLGGFYEQYF,TGTGCCAGCAGCTTGGGCGGTTTCTACGAGCAGTACTTC
TRBJ1-2,NA,TRBV6-5,NA,CASSYGQTLNYGYTF,TGTGCCAGCAGTTACGGACAGACCCTGAACTATGGCTACACCTTC
TRBJ1-5,once,TRBV21-1,NA,CASSLVQPQHF,TGTGCCAGCAGCCTCGTCCAGCCCCAGCATTTT
TRBJ2-2,NA,TRBV10-3,NA,CAISAGTGELFF,TGTGCCATCAGCGCCGGCACCGGGGAGCTGTTTTTT
TRBJ2-3,NA,TRBV6-1,TRBD2,CAGKLAGGRNTQYF,TGTGCCGGGAAACTAGCGGGGGGGCGAAATACGCAGTATTTT
TRBJ1-3,NA,TRBV6-6,NA,CASLEGNTIYF,TGTGCCAGTTTGGAGGGAAACACCATATATTTT
TRBJ1-1,NA,TRBV5-4,NA,CASSQYRRMNTEAFF,TGTGCCAGCAGCCAGTACCGGCGGATGAACACTGAAGCTTTCTTT